The present entry profiles one T cell receptor beta chain with its context. Using immunoSEQ multiplex PCR, the repertoire was profiled, and TCRdb retains in-frame clones only, with some absent. The table includes about 6,600 clones, over 75% detected once. This specimen belongs to a study of chemoradiotherapy in HPV16-positive cancers. There are 11 residues in the CDR3. CDR1 and CDR2 (germline): SGHDT, YYEEEE. The V end was cut by 1 base, the J end by 5 bases, with 4 bases between. Sample: tumor tissue, taken from a patient who underwent chemoradiotherapy. This sequence originates from a human donor with HPV-associated anogenital cancer. V gene TRBV5-6 combines with J gene TRBJ2-7, with D hard to call. For the CDR3, the DNA is TGTGCCAGCAGCTTGTCGGACGAGCAGTACTTC. Translating it yields CASSLSDEQYF.